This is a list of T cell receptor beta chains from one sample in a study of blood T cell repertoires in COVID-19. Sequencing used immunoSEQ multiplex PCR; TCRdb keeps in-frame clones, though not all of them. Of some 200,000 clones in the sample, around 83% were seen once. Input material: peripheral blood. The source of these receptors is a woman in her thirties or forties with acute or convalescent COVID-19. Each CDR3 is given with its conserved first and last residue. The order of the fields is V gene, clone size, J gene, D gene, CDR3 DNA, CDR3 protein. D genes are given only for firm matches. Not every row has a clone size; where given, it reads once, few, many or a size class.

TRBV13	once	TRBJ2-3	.	TGTGCCAGCAGCTTGGCAGGGAACACAGATACGCAGTATTTT	CASSLAGNTDTQYF
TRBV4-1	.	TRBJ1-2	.	TGCGCCAGCAGCCAAGATCGGGGGGCAGGCTCTTTGAGGGGTTATGGCTACACCTTC	CASSQDRGAGSLRGYGYTF
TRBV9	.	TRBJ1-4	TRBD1	TGTGCCAGCAGCCGACAGGGAGCGAGTGAAAAACTGTTTTTT	CASSRQGASEKLFF
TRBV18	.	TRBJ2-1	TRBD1	TGTGCCAGCTCGCCCGACAGGGACGAGCAGTTCTTC	CASSPDRDEQFF
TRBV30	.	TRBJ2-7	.	TGTGCCTGGAGTGGGTTTTTTAGTGTCTCCTACGAGCAGTACTTC	CAWSGFFSVSYEQYF
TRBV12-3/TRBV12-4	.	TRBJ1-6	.	TGTGCCAGCAGTCTGGCCCAATCACCCCTCCACTTT	CASSLAQSPLHF
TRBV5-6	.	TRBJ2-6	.	TGTGCCAGCAGCTTGGGACAGGTGCCTTTCGGGGCCAACGTCCTGACTTTC	CASSLGQVPFGANVLTF
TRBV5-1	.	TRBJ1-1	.	TGCGCCAGCAGCTTGCAGGGGCCCCGAAGCACTGAAGCTTTCTTT	CASSLQGPRSTEAFF
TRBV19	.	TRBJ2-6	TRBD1	TGTGCCAGTAACCGCGGACAGGGGGCTGGGGCCAACGTCCTGACTTTC	CASNRGQGAGANVLTF
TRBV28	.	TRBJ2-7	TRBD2	TGTGCCAGCAGACTAGCGAATCACGAGCAGTACTTC	CASRLANHEQYF
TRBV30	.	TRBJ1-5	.	TGTGCCTGGAGTGAAATACCAGGGGGCAATCAGCCCCAGCATTTT	CAWSEIPGGNQPQHF
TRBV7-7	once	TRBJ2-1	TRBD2	TGTGCCAGCAGCTTACTAGCGGGAGGGTTTAATGAGCAGTTCTTC	CASSLLAGGFNEQFF
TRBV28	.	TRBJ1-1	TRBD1	TGTGCCAGCAGTTTAGGGACAGGACTTACTCCTTGGACTGAAGCTTTCTTT	CASSLGTGLTPWTEAFF
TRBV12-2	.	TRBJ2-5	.	TGTGCAAGTCGCTTAGCCTTAGTGGGAGCTTCATTAGAGACCCAGTACTTC	CASRLALVGASLETQYF
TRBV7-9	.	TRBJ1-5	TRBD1	TGTGCCAGCAGCTCAGGACAGGACGTAGGTCAGCCCCAGCATTTT	CASSSGQDVGQPQHF
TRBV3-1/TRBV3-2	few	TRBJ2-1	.	TGTGCCAGCAGCCAAGAGGGGGGTCCCTACAATGAGCAGTTCTTC	CASSQEGGPYNEQFF